Shown below are 13 T cell receptor beta chains from a single sample sequenced in a study of vaccination and CD4 T cells after COVID-19. Sequence data for DNA of cultured CD4+ T cells were generated by the Oncomine TCR Beta short-read assay. Using its own MiXCR run on the PCR reads, TCRdb lists one record per CDR3 protein. Of tens of thousands of distinct CDR3 sequences detected, around 42% appear once; the ten largest clones hold about a fifth. Noted treatment: roughly 10-day PBMC culture with coronavirus spike peptide pools or control peptides (ViraFEST assay). These receptors have no known antigen. Source: CD4+ T cells from blood, cultured in vitro, taken before SARS-CoV-2 vaccination. These receptors all come from a human donor who received a COVID-19 vaccine.

The chain recombines TRBV29-1 with TRBJ1-4; D perhaps matches TRBD1 (5 bases). Trimming left V 3 bases short and J 8 bases short, with 13 bases between. Germline V lookup: CDR1 SQVTM, CDR2 ANQGSEA. This CDR3 comprises 13 residues. CDR3 sequence: CSVDGQGGEKLFF. DNA for the CDR3: TGCAGCGTTGACGGGCAGGGAGGGGAAAAACTGTTTTTT.

The chain couples TRBV15 to TRBJ2-7; the D is unclear. The germline V gene encodes CDR1 LNHNV and CDR2 YYDKDF (reference sequence). There are 13 residues in the CDR3. Trimming took off 3 bases at V and 2 bases at J, with 8 bases between the two ends. CDR3 loop: CATSSGLPYEQYF. CDR3 coding DNA: TGTGCCACCAGCAGTGGGCTTCCCTACGAGCAGTACTTC.

The chain recombines TRBV11-3 with TRBJ1-1; TRBD1 is a possible D gene (6 bases). The CDR3 extends over 15 amino acids. V lost 0 bases and J lost 2, with 10 bases in between. The V gene's germline CDR1 is SGHNT and CDR2 YENEEA. CDR3 bases: TGTGCCAGCAGCTTAGATCCCAGGGGCAACACTGAAGCTTTCTTT. It codes for CASSLDPRGNTEAFF.

About this clonotype: A read error may produce the germline difference seen at one junction end. The chain is built from TRBV2 and TRBJ2-5; 8 bases are shared with TRBD1. Germline-derived CDR1 and CDR2 are SNHLY and FYNNEI. The CDR3 length is 17 residues. As DNA, the CDR3 is TGTGCCAGCTGGGCCAAAGTGGGGGGACAGGTCCAACAGACCCAGTACTTC. Translation: CASWAKVGGQVQQTQYF.

This clonotype was counted only a few times. V gene TRBV6-1 combines with J gene TRBJ2-5; 7 nucleotides align to TRBD1. Germline assignment: CDR1 MNHNS and CDR2 SASEGT. The CDR3 runs 14 residues. Trimming took 5 bases from V and 4 from J; bases not matched to a gene: 7. The CDR3 DNA reads TGTGCCAGCAGTACCCTAGGGGGCCCAGAGACCCAGTACTTC. Protein product: CASSTLGGPETQYF.

This clonotype came up a few times. The rearrangement uses TRBV19 and TRBJ1-2; no definite D call. This CDR3 contains 14 residues. Deletions cut 3 bases from V and 3 bases from J, with 11 bases between. Germline CDR1 reads LNHDA; CDR2 reads SQIVND (reference sequence). This CDR3 reads CASSMGRPHYGYTF. DNA for the CDR3: TGTGCCAGTAGTATGGGCAGACCCCACTATGGCTACACCTTC.

This clonotype was seen only a few times. The chain couples TRBV10-3 to TRBJ2-3, with D hard to call. The CDR3 sequence is 12 residues long. Germline values: CDR1 ENHRY, CDR2 SYGVKD. Trimming shortened V by 4 bases and J by 1 base, and 3 bases separated the two germline ends. This chain's CDR3 is CAISVRTDTQYF. The CDR3 bases are TGTGCCATCAGTGTCCGCACAGATACGCAGTATTTT.

The V and J genes are TRBV10-3 and TRBJ1-1, with 9 bases matching TRBD1. CDR3 length: 14 amino acids. Germline CDR1 is ENHRY and CDR2 is SYGVKD. The ends lost 3 bases at V and 6 bases at J; junction bases unmatched: 5. The CDR3: CAISDLRQGAEAFF. DNA for the CDR3: TGTGCCATCAGTGACCTTAGACAGGGGGCTGAAGCTTTCTTT.

The rearrangement uses TRBV12-3 or TRBV12-4 and TRBJ1-3; D unclear. Trimming pared 2 bases from V and 0 bases from J, leaving 5 bases between. The CDR3 runs 14 residues. The chain's CDR3 is CASSLYLSGNTIYF. CDR3 DNA sequence: TGTGCCAGCAGTTTATACCTCTCTGGAAACACCATATATTTT.

This chain links TRBV30 with TRBJ1-2; TRBD1 aligns across 7 bases. The CDR3 spans 15 residues. The germline V gene encodes CDR1 GTSNPN and CDR2 SVGIG (reference sequence). V gave up 1 base and J gave up 4 bases; unmatched junction bases: 9. CDR3 in amino acids: CAWSEQGSSGYGYTF. DNA for the CDR3: TGTGCCTGGAGTGAACAGGGGTCCAGTGGCTATGGCTACACCTTC.

In its sample, this clonotype was seen a few times. The chain links TRBV20-1 to TRBJ1-6; 7 bases line up with TRBD1. This CDR3 spans 17 amino acids. V shed 5 bases and J 0 bases; nucleotides not matched to a gene: 10. CDR1 and CDR2 from the germline V gene are DFQATT and SNEGSKA (reference sequence). CDR3 protein: CSAAPPGDSSYNSPLHF. The CDR3 region has the DNA TGCAGTGCTGCTCCCCCCGGGGACAGCTCCTATAATTCACCCCTCCACTTT.

J is TRBJ2-3 and V is TRBV7-9, with D perhaps given as TRBD1 or TRBD2 (5 bases each). Trimming cost V 3 bases and J 2 bases, with 21 bases left between them. The CDR3 consists of 18 residues. Looked up from germline, CDR1 is SEHNR and CDR2 is FQNEAQ (reference sequence). The CDR3 nucleotides read TGTGCCAGCAGCTTCCCCCCGAGAGGGACCTCTCTCACAGATACGCAGTATTTT. Translation gives CASSFPPRGTSLTDTQYF.

The chain employs TRBV20-1 and TRBJ2-1; 9 nucleotides line up with TRBD1. CDR3 length: 14 residues. Losses at the gene ends were 6 bases for V and 8 bases for J; bases not matched to a gene: 11. Germline V gene sequence: CDR1 DFQATT, CDR2 SNEGSKA (reference sequence). CDR3 protein: CSAQRTGARDEQFF. The CDR3 bases are TGCAGTGCCCAAAGGACAGGGGCGCGGGATGAGCAGTTCTTC.